The clone carrying this T cell receptor (beta chain) was seen once. Looked up from germline, CDR1 is LGHNA and CDR2 is YSLEER. CDR3 length equals 15 residues. Between the trimmed V and J ends, which lost 0 bases and 4 bases, there was a span of 10 bases. These data belong to a study of CD8+ T cells in alopecia areata. Extracted RNA was reverse transcribed, and the resulting cDNA served as sequencing template. TCRdb's copy holds only in-frame clones and misses some; the assay was immunoSEQ multiplex PCR. The data contain 200,000 to 250,000 clones, 55% to 70% of them singletons. Regarding treatment: oral pan-JAK inhibitor, 5-10 mg twice daily.

This TCR derives from a human donor with alopecia areata. Sequencing was performed on CD4+ T cells sorted from blood, taken at week 4, from a patient treated with tofacitinib. The J gene is TRBJ1-3, the V gene TRBV4-3; D possibly corresponds to TRBD1 (5 bases). In DNA form, the CDR3 reads TGCGCCAGCAGCCAAGAAGGGCAGGGAGGAAACACCATATATTTT. Translated, it gives CASSQEGQGGNTIYF.